A single sample is the source of the 7 T cell receptor beta chains below, sequenced in a study of cytotoxic CD8 clonotypes in ibrutinib-treated CLL. The repertoire was sequenced with immunoSEQ multiplex PCR; TCRdb's copy has only in-frame clones and lacks some. The sample has roughly 200,000 clones; 72% are singletons. Material: PBMCs, obtained after 24 months of ibrutinib treatment. These receptors were collected from a human donor with chronic lymphocytic leukemia.

The chain recombines TRBV6-1 with TRBJ2-4, with 9 bases matching TRBD2. Germline-derived CDR1 and CDR2 are MNHNS and SASEGT. The trim removed 4 bases at V and 3 bases at J, leaving 10 bases unmatched. This CDR3 region has 17 residues. The CDR3 sequence is CASSAEYGGGGKNIQYF. CDR3 bases: TGTGCCAGCAGTGCGGAATATGGCGGGGGGGGCAAAAACATTCAGTACTTC.

The chain employs TRBV9 and TRBJ2-7; 14 bases match TRBD2. The CDR3 spans 17 residues. CDR1 and CDR2 (germline): SGDLS, YYNGEE. Germline trimming cut 3 bases from V and 6 bases from J; bases unmatched to any gene: 11. The CDR3 sequence is CASSARTGTSGSGEQYF. CDR3 in DNA: TGTGCCAGCAGCGCGCGTACCGGGACTAGCGGGAGTGGCGAGCAGTACTTC.

The rearrangement joins TRBV2 to TRBJ1-5, with D tentatively TRBD1 (5 bases). The V end was cut by 3 bases, the J end by 2 bases, with 14 bases between. The CDR3 runs to 16 residues. Per germline, CDR1 SNHLY and CDR2 FYNNEI. This CDR3 is CASSDVQGSGNQPQHF. Here the CDR3 DNA reads TGTGCCAGCAGTGATGTGCAGGGCTCTGGCAATCAGCCCCAGCATTTT.

The CDR3 DNA sequence: TGTGCCAGCAGTTTACAACAGGGGCTTGGCTACACCTTC. The encoded protein is CASSLQQGLGYTF. The V call is TRBV28, the J call TRBJ1-2; 7 nucleotides line up with TRBD1. The CDR3 has 13 residues. CDR1 and CDR2 from the germline V gene are MDHEN and SYDVKM. V was pared by 2 bases and J by 7 bases, with 4 bases of the junction left unmatched.

The chain carries TRBV2 and TRBJ2-7; 9 nucleotides agree with TRBD1. J gave up 0 bases and V 0 bases, and 21 bases lay outside the gene matches. The germline V gene has CDR1 SNHLY and CDR2 FYNNEI. The CDR3 sequence is 22 residues long. CDR3 protein: CASSEALFVGQGSPRGSYEQYF. CDR3 sequence (DNA): TGTGCCAGCAGTGAAGCGCTTTTTGTGGGACAGGGCTCCCCGAGGGGCTCCTACGAGCAGTACTTC.

V gene TRBV7-9 combines with J gene TRBJ1-4, with TRBD1 matching over 9 bases. This CDR3 is 15 amino acids long. The V segment lost 1 base and the J segment 8 bases; nucleotides outside the gene matches: 5. Per germline, CDR1 SEHNR and CDR2 FQNEAQ (reference sequence). The CDR3 spells CASSLGTGDGEKLFF. Written as DNA, the CDR3 is TGTGCCAGCAGCTTAGGGACAGGGGACGGCGAAAAACTGTTTTTT.

The CDR3: CASSENAGLFNQPQHF. CDR3 coding DNA: TGTGCCAGCAGTGAAAATGCGGGACTGTTCAATCAGCCCCAGCATTTT. The chain has TRBV2 and TRBJ1-5; a possible D gene is TRBD1 (5 bases). The CDR3 consists of 16 residues. The germline gives CDR1 SNHLY, CDR2 FYNNEI. Trimming stripped 2 bases from V and 3 bases from J, with 14 bases between. Full variable domain (outside the CDR3, taken from reference TRBV2 and TRBJ1-5): EPEVTQTPSHQVTQMGQEVILRCVPISNHLYFYWYRQILGQKVEFLVSFYNNEISEKSEIFDDQFSVERPDGSNFTLKIRSTKLEDSAMYFCASSENAGLFNQPQHFGDGTRLSIL.